The 15 T cell receptor beta chains reported below all come from one sample, sequenced in a study of blood T cell repertoires in COVID-19. Some clones are missing from TCRdb's copy, which holds only in-frame ones; the method was immunoSEQ multiplex PCR. The sample consists of some 170,000 clones, more than 60% of them appearing once. Sequenced input: peripheral blood. The receptors shown here come from a man between 65 and 85 years old with acute or convalescent COVID-19.

In this sample, this clone turned up once. CDR3 in amino acids: CASSEQGGSNQPQHF. CDR3 DNA sequence: TGTGCCAGCAGTGAACAGGGGGGCAGCAATCAGCCCCAGCATTTT. The rearrangement uses TRBV6-1 and TRBJ1-5; 7 positions match TRBD1. With 2 bases clipped from V and 1 base from J, the junction kept 2 bases outside the gene matches. The length of the CDR3 is 15 residues. Germline V gene sequence: CDR1 MNHNS, CDR2 SASEGT.

This clone was seen only a few times. The chain employs TRBV6-4 and TRBJ2-1; 8 nucleotides agree with TRBD2. V lost 3 bases, J lost 4 bases, and 2 bases stayed unmatched. The germline CDR1 and CDR2 sequences are MRHNA and SNTAGT. The CDR3 has 14 residues. The CDR3 DNA follows: TGTGCCAGCAGTGATAGCGGGACGTACAATGAGCAGTTCTTC. Translation: CASSDSGTYNEQFF.

This chain links TRBV28 with TRBJ2-7, with D possibly TRBD1 on 5 matching bases. CDR3 size: 14 residues. In germline, CDR1 is MDHEN, CDR2 SYDVKM. With 5 bases removed from V and 3 bases from J, the gap between germline ends came to 14 bases. CDR3 in amino acids: CASSIQGYGYEQYF. In DNA form, the CDR3 reads TGTGCCAGCAGTATTCAGGGTTACGGCTACGAGCAGTACTTC.

The chain couples TRBV7-8 to TRBJ2-2, with 8 bases lining up with TRBD2. CDR3 length equals 18 residues. Trimming removed 1 base from V and 4 bases from J; junction bases left unmatched: 11. Germline V gene sequence: CDR1 SGHVS, CDR2 FQNEAQ. CDR3 sequence: CASSLVLTSGSFTGELFF. For the CDR3, the DNA is TGTGCCAGCAGCTTAGTACTGACCAGCGGGAGTTTCACCGGGGAGCTGTTTTTT.

The sample holds one count of this clone. This CDR3 reads CASSLQEGDTQYF. The CDR3 DNA reads TGTGCCAGCAGCTTGCAGGAGGGAGATACGCAGTATTTT. This chain joins TRBV7-6 and TRBJ2-3; a weak D match, TRBD2 (6 bases). Germline loops: CDR1 SGHVS, CDR2 FNYEAQ. The CDR3 runs 13 residues. V shed 3 bases and J shed 5 bases, with 9 bases lying between them.

The V and J genes are TRBV7-3 and TRBJ2-2; possibly TRBD2 for D (5 bases). The V gene's germline CDR1 is SGHTA and CDR2 FQGTGA. There are 13 residues in the CDR3. V lost 6 bases, J lost 6 bases, and 11 bases lay in between. The CDR3 here is CASRIQEAGELFF. DNA of the CDR3: TGTGCCAGCAGGATCCAGGAGGCCGGGGAGCTGTTTTTT. The entire variable domain, with the rest obtained from reference TRBV7-3 and TRBJ2-2, is as follows: GAGVSQTPSNKVTEKGKYVELRCDPISGHTALYWYRQSLGQGPEFLIYFQGTGAADDSGLPNDRFFAVRPEGSVSTLKIQRTERGDSAVYLCASRIQEAGELFFGEGSRLTVL.

The gene calls are TRBV10-2 and TRBJ2-7, with 8 bases matching TRBD1. The junction had 3 bases not matched to a gene; V was cut back by 0 bases and J by 5 bases. The CDR3 covers 14 residues. CDR1 is WSHSY, CDR2 SAAADI, per germline. The CDR3 here is CASSESPDRDEQYF. As DNA, the CDR3 is TGCGCCAGCAGTGAGTCTCCGGACAGGGACGAGCAGTACTTC.

This chain links TRBV19 with TRBJ1-2; D gene ambiguous. CDR1 and CDR2 from the germline V gene are LNHDA and SQIVND (reference sequence). The CDR3 spans 13 residues. V dropped 5 bases and J dropped 0 bases, with 7 bases sitting between them. The CDR3 bases are TGTGCCAGTAGTCGGAGATCTAACTATGGCTACACCTTC. As protein: CASSRRSNYGYTF.

The chain links TRBV9 to TRBJ2-3, with D maybe TRBD2 (6 bases). Germline CDR1 SGDLS, CDR2 YYNGEE. V was cut by 2 bases and J by 3 bases, with 16 bases left in between. The CDR3 has 16 residues. CDR3 residues: CASSVGENGRTDTQYF. DNA of the CDR3: TGTGCCAGCAGCGTGGGCGAGAACGGGAGAACAGATACGCAGTATTTT.

The CDR3 DNA is TGTGCCAGCAGTTCGGGACAGACTTACCTAGCTGGCTACACCTTC. Translated, it gives CASSSGQTYLAGYTF. The chain joins TRBV6-5 to TRBJ1-2, with 7 nucleotides matching TRBD1. V lost 4 bases and J lost 7; bases outside the gene matches: 12. Per the germline V gene, CDR1 is MNHEY and CDR2 is SVGAGI. CDR3 length equals 15 residues.

The chain combines TRBV27 with TRBJ1-4; 9 bases are shared with TRBD1. With V trimmed by 5 bases and J by 7 bases, 11 bases remained unmatched. This CDR3 has 16 residues. CDR1 MNHEY and CDR2 SMNVEV come from the germline V gene (reference sequence). The CDR3 protein is CASSPIGTGKFEKLFF. CDR3 in DNA: TGTGCCAGCAGTCCGATCGGGACAGGGAAATTTGAAAAACTGTTTTTT.

The chain joins TRBV5-1 to TRBJ2-6; TRBD1 might be the D (6 bases). V gave up 4 bases and J gave up 6 bases, with 29 bases separating them. Germline V CDR1 and CDR2: SGHRS, YFSETQ. The CDR3 has 20 amino acids. The chain's CDR3 is CASSPSPNRDISSEANVLTF. The CDR3 DNA sequence: TGCGCCAGCAGCCCCAGCCCCAACCGGGACATTTCTTCAGAGGCCAACGTCCTGACTTTC. Full variable domain (missing parts from reference TRBV5-1 and TRBJ2-6): KAGVTQTPRYLIKTRGQQVTLSCSPISGHRSVSWYQQTPGQGLQFLFEYFSETQRNKGNFPGRFSGRQFSNSRSEMNVSTLELGDSALYLCASSPSPNRDISSEANVLTFGAGSRLTVL.

This chain joins TRBV3-1 (or the pseudogene TRBV3-2) and TRBJ2-2; TRBD1 might be the D (6 bases). The germline CDR1 and CDR2 sequences are LGHDT and YNNKEL (reference sequence). Trimming shortened V by 5 bases and J by 2 bases, and 12 bases separated the two germline ends. The CDR3 is made up of 15 amino acids. The CDR3 here is CASSEDRLNTGELFF. The CDR3 DNA reads TGTGCCAGCAGCGAGGACAGACTCAACACCGGGGAGCTGTTTTTT.

This clone has more than one count but fewer than ten. V usage is TRBV29-1 and J usage is TRBJ1-5; D unclear. V gave up 8 bases and J gave up 3 bases, with 14 bases separating them. The CDR3 totals 13 residues. From germline, CDR1 is SQVTM and CDR2 ANQGSEA. CDR3 coding DNA: TGCAGCACCGGGAGAGATGTCAATCAGCCCCAGCATTTT. Protein product: CSTGRDVNQPQHF. Full variable domain (outside the CDR3, taken from reference TRBV29-1 and TRBJ1-5): SAVISQKPSRDICQRGTSLTIQCQVDSQVTMMFWYRQQPGQSLTLIATANQGSEATYESGFVIDKFPISRPNLTFSTLTVSNMSPEDSSIYLCSTGRDVNQPQHFGDGTRLSIL.

This clone appeared once. The chain couples TRBV2 to TRBJ2-5, with 12 bases matching TRBD2. V dropped 3 bases and J dropped 1; count of bases not matched to a gene: 3. The germline V gene has CDR1 SNHLY and CDR2 FYNNEI. The CDR3 sequence is 16 residues long. The CDR3 here is CASSDTSGGFQETQYF. CDR3 bases: TGTGCCAGCAGTGACACTAGCGGGGGGTTCCAAGAGACCCAGTACTTC. Based on the CDR3 plus reference TRBV2 and TRBJ2-5, the full variable domain is EPEVTQTPSHQVTQMGQEVILRCVPISNHLYFYWYRQILGQKVEFLVSFYNNEISEKSEIFDDQFSVERPDGSNFTLKIRSTKLEDSAMYFCASSDTSGGFQETQYFGPGTRLLVL.